The subject of this entry is one T cell receptor beta chain. The data were obtained in a study of technical replicates of blood from a few donors. TCRdb's copy holds only in-frame clones and misses some; the assay was immunoSEQ multiplex PCR. The data hold roughly 68,000 clones, with about 97% observed a single time. This receptor was obtained from a human donor in good health. Material for sequencing was T cells isolated from PBMCs.

CDR3 sequence reads: CASSIPGETQYF. CDR3 nucleotides: TGTGCCAGTAGTATCCCAGGCGAGACCCAGTACTTC. The J gene is TRBJ2-5, the V gene TRBV19; D is ambiguous. The CDR3 length is 12 residues. V shed 3 bases and J shed 5 bases, with 7 bases lying between them. The V gene's germline CDR1 is LNHDA and CDR2 SQIVND (reference sequence).